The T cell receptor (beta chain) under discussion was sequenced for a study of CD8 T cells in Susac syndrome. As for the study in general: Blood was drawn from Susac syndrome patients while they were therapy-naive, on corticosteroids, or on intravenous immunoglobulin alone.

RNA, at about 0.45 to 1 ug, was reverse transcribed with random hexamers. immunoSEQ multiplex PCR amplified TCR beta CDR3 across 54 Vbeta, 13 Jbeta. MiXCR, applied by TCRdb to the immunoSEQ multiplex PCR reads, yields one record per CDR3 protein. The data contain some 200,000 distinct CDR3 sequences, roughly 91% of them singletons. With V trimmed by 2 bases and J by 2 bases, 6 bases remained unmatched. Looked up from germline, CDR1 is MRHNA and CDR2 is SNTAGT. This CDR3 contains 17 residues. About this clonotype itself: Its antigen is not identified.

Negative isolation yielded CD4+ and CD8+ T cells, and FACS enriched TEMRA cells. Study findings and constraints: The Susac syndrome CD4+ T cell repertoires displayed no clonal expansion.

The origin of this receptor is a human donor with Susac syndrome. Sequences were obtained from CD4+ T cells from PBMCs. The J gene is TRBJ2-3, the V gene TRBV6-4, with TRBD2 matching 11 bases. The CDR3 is CASSDRPTSGITDTQYF. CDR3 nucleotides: TGTGCCAGCAGTGACCGACCGACTAGCGGGATCACAGATACGCAGTATTTT.